Listed below are T cell receptor beta chains from one sample, sequenced in a study of memory CD4+ T cells and cytomegalovirus serostatus. TCRdb's table, derived via immunoSEQ multiplex PCR, lists solely in-frame clones and lacks some. The table lists some 64,000 clones, 82% of them singletons. Input material: memory CD4+ T cells from blood. The source of these receptors is an adult in good health and CMV-seronegative. The CDR3 runs from the conserved cysteine through the conserved F or W. A D gene is named only where the DNA matches it firmly. Part of the rows lack a size; the others show once, few, many or a class for expanded clones.

j_call	clone_size	v_call	d_call	cdr3_aa	cdr3_nt
TRBJ1-1	NA	TRBV5-4	TRBD1	CASSLAGGTGSEAFF	TGTGCCAGCAGCTTGGCGGGTGGGACAGGGAGTGAAGCTTTCTTT
TRBJ2-3	NA	TRBV5-6	NA	CASSLRQSSTDTQYF	TGTGCCAGCAGCTTGCGACAATCTAGCACAGATACGCAGTATTTT
TRBJ1-2	NA	TRBV28	TRBD1	CASRPGQGSNYGYTF	TGTGCCAGCAGACCGGGACAGGGGAGCAACTATGGCTACACCTTC
TRBJ2-5	NA	TRBV7-8	NA	CASSLPRGRQETQYF	TGTGCCAGCAGCCTTCCAAGGGGCCGGCAAGAGACCCAGTACTTC
TRBJ1-5	NA	TRBV7-8	NA	CASSLDGARQPQHF	TGTGCCAGCAGCTTAGACGGGGCCAGGCAGCCCCAGCATTTT
TRBJ2-1	NA	TRBV6-5	TRBD2	CASSYGTSGYNEQFF	TGTGCCAGCAGTTACGGGACTAGCGGCTACAATGAGCAGTTCTTC
TRBJ2-3	NA	TRBV20-1	NA	CSVSDTDTQYF	TGCAGTGTCTCAGACACAGATACGCAGTATTTT
TRBJ2-2	NA	TRBV2	TRBD1	CASRGQGYTGELFF	TGTGCCAGCAGGGGACAGGGCTACACCGGGGAGCTGTTTTTT
TRBJ1-5	once	TRBV28	TRBD1	CASSLGRGANQPQHF	TGTGCCAGCAGTTTGGGCAGGGGGGCGAATCAGCCCCAGCATTTT
TRBJ2-5	NA	TRBV15	NA	CATSRDQQNQETQYF	TGTGCCACCAGCAGAGATCAACAGAACCAAGAGACCCAGTACTTC
TRBJ2-7	NA	TRBV4-2	NA	CASSQDGGRGALGVDEQYF	TGTGCCAGCAGCCAAGATGGCGGCAGGGGGGCACTTGGAGTCGACGAGCAGTACTTC
TRBJ1-1	few	TRBV25-1	TRBD1	CASSSPGQGVSEAFF	TGTGCCAGCAGTTCCCCGGGACAGGGCGTCAGTGAAGCTTTCTTT
TRBJ1-2	NA	TRBV29-1	NA	CSVGEGGYGYTF	TGCAGCGTCGGGGAGGGGGGTTATGGCTACACCTTC
TRBJ2-5	NA	TRBV28	NA	CASSSPDKGGETQYF	TGTGCCAGCAGTTCCCCGGACAAAGGGGGAGAGACCCAGTACTTC
TRBJ2-3	NA	TRBV4-1	NA	CASSPGSTDTQYF	TGCGCCAGCAGCCCGGGCTCCACAGATACGCAGTATTTT
TRBJ1-4	NA	TRBV7-9	NA	CASSRPGSGNEKLFF	TGTGCCAGCAGCCGTCCGGGGTCGGGTAATGAAAAACTGTTTTTT
TRBJ1-4	few	TRBV9	NA	CASSVGDRWRGSDEKLFF	TGTGCCAGCAGCGTAGGTGACAGGTGGAGGGGGTCGGACGAAAAACTGTTTTTT
TRBJ1-2	NA	TRBV19	NA	CASSSALQGNYGYTF	TGTGCCAGTAGTAGTGCCTTACAGGGTAACTATGGCTACACCTTC
TRBJ1-1	NA	TRBV10-3	NA	CAISEPSRAEAFF	TGTGCCATCAGTGAACCGTCCAGGGCTGAAGCTTTCTTT
TRBJ2-5	NA	TRBV11-2	TRBD2	CASRGGRETQYF	TGTGCCAGCAGGGGGGGGAGGGAGACCCAGTACTTC
TRBJ2-5	NA	TRBV5-4	NA	CASSSRETQYF	TGTGCCAGCAGCTCCCGGGAGACCCAGTACTTC
TRBJ1-1	few	TRBV7-3	TRBD1	CASSLGGTGVSSEAFF	TGTGCCAGCAGCCTAGGAGGGACAGGGGTTTCGTCTGAAGCTTTCTTT
TRBJ2-3	NA	TRBV5-6	NA	CASSLYGTDTQYF	TGTGCCAGCAGCTTGTACGGCACAGATACGCAGTATTTT
TRBJ2-7	NA	TRBV10-3	TRBD1	CAISDRDRSYEQYF	TGTGCCATCAGTGACCGGGACAGGTCCTACGAGCAGTACTTC
TRBJ2-1	NA	TRBV19	NA	CASSTGNSYNEQFF	TGTGCCAGTAGTACCGGGAACTCTTACAATGAGCAGTTCTTC
TRBJ2-1	NA	TRBV10-3	TRBD1	CAISESGGRGNEQFF	TGTGCCATCAGTGAGTCAGGGGGCAGGGGAAATGAGCAGTTCTTC
TRBJ2-1	NA	TRBV7-9	TRBD1	CASSLGQGDDQQFF	TGTGCCAGCAGCCTGGGACAGGGGGACGACCAGCAGTTCTTC
TRBJ1-5	NA	TRBV30	NA	CAWSGTGTAYSNQPQHF	TGTGCCTGGAGTGGAACCGGGACCGCTTATAGCAATCAGCCCCAGCATTTT
TRBJ1-3	NA	TRBV7-8	NA	CASSANGRGNTIYF	TGTGCCAGCAGCGCGAACGGGCGAGGAAACACCATATATTTT
TRBJ2-7	NA	TRBV4-1	TRBD2	CASSQERGTSGIEAYEQYF	TGCGCCAGCAGCCAAGAGCGGGGAACTAGCGGGATTGAAGCCTACGAGCAGTACTTC
TRBJ1-5	NA	TRBV29-1	NA	CSVAQSYSNQPQHF	TGCAGCGTCGCACAGAGTTATAGCAATCAGCCCCAGCATTTT
TRBJ2-5	NA	TRBV19	TRBD2	CASSIGLSGVETQYF	TGTGCCAGTAGTATAGGGCTTAGCGGGGTCGAGACCCAGTACTTC
TRBJ2-7	NA	TRBV6-6	TRBD2	CASSYPGLAGYEQYF	TGTGCCAGCAGTTACCCGGGACTAGCGGGCTACGAGCAGTACTTC
TRBJ2-1	NA	TRBV10-3	TRBD2	CAISERTETSGGRNEQFF	TGTGCCATCAGTGAGCGAACCGAAACTAGCGGGGGTCGGAATGAGCAGTTCTTC
TRBJ2-3	NA	TRBV5-1	NA	CASKAGGAADTQYF	TGCGCCAGCAAGGCTGGGGGGGCGGCAGATACGCAGTATTTT
TRBJ2-1	NA	TRBV7-9	TRBD2	CASGAFRGEGSYNEQFF	TGTGCCAGCGGCGCATTCCGGGGGGAGGGCTCCTACAATGAGCAGTTCTTC